Below, 30 T cell receptor beta chains from the same sample are listed, as sequenced in a study of blood T cell repertoires in COVID-19. Repertoires were generated with immunoSEQ multiplex PCR, while TCRdb's copy carries only in-frame clones and drops some. The repertoire includes roughly 320,000 clones, about 87% of them detected once, and roughly 6% sits in the top ten. Source material: peripheral blood. Receptor source: a woman between 50 and 59 years old with COVID-19, enrolled during active disease.

V and J are TRBV30 and TRBJ2-6; a possible D gene is TRBD2 (5 bases). Per the germline V gene, CDR1 is GTSNPN and CDR2 is SVGIG (reference sequence). V was shortened by 2 bases and J by 0 bases, with 11 bases between the two germline ends. The length of the CDR3 is 16 residues. The CDR3 sequence: CAWSPGFSSGANVLTF. The DNA of the CDR3 is TGTGCCTGGAGTCCGGGGTTCAGCTCTGGGGCCAACGTCCTGACTTTC.

This chain connects TRBV10-3 to TRBJ1-2; 10 bases align to TRBD1. V gave up 6 bases and J gave up 6 bases; unmatched junction bases: 4. Germline CDR1 is ENHRY and CDR2 is SYGVKD. The CDR3 is 13 amino acids. CDR3 in amino acids: CAIRGTGEDGYTF. The CDR3 region has the DNA TGTGCCATCAGGGGGACAGGGGAGGATGGCTACACCTTC.

V and J are TRBV6-1 and TRBJ1-2, with TRBD1 identical over 8 bases. Germline V gene lookup returns CDR1 MNHNS and CDR2 SASEGT. The trim removed 3 bases at V and 3 bases at J, leaving 0 bases unmatched. This CDR3 region has 13 residues. The CDR3 nucleotides are TGTGCCAGCAGTGAGGACAGGGACTATGGCTACACCTTC. Translating it yields CASSEDRDYGYTF.

J is TRBJ2-5 and V is TRBV11-2; 11 bases are a match to TRBD1. CDR1 is SGHAT, CDR2 FQNNGV, per germline. Trimming removed 6 bases from V and 4 bases from J; junction bases left unmatched: 7. CDR3 size: 15 residues. The CDR3 spells CASRRTGGHLETQYF. DNA for the CDR3: TGTGCCAGCAGACGGACAGGGGGCCACTTAGAGACCCAGTACTTC.

Worth noting for this clone: The sample carries other DNA sequences with the same CDR3. J is TRBJ2-7 and V is TRBV5-1; TRBD1 matches at 7 bases. Trimming removed 0 bases from V and 2 bases from J; junction bases left unmatched: 5. CDR1 is SGHRS, CDR2 YFSETQ, per germline. CDR3 length equals 15 residues. The CDR3 nucleotides are TGCGCCAGCAGCTTGGGGGGCACAGGGGCCTACGAGCAGTACTTC. The encoded protein is CASSLGGTGAYEQYF.

The chain joins TRBV9 to TRBJ1-1; 7 nucleotides align to TRBD1. CDR3 size: 15 residues. After removal of 3 bases from V and 4 bases from J, the junction contained 9 bases not matched to a gene. Germline loops: CDR1 SGDLS, CDR2 YYNGEE. CDR3 loop: CASSAGSRGVTEAFF. Here the CDR3 DNA reads TGTGCCAGCAGCGCCGGGTCCAGGGGGGTCACTGAAGCTTTCTTT.

The J gene is TRBJ1-2, the V gene TRBV11-2; 12 bases fit TRBD1. CDR1 is SGHAT and CDR2 is FQNNGV in the germline V gene. V trimming: 5 bases; J trimming: 4 bases; junction bases outside the gene matches: 2. There are 14 residues in the CDR3. The CDR3 bases are TGTGCCAGCAGCCGGGACAGGGGGCTCTATGGCTACACCTTC. Its translation is CASSRDRGLYGYTF. The full variable domain, rest sourced from reference TRBV11-2 and TRBJ1-2, is EAGVAQSPRYKIIEKRQSVAFWCNPISGHATLYWYQQILGQGPKLLIQFQNNGVVDDSQLPKDRFSAERLKGVDSTLKIQPAKLEDSAVYLCASSRDRGLYGYTFGSGTRLTVV.

For the CDR3, the DNA is TGTGCCAGACTAGCGGGAACAGATACGCAGTATTTT. The encoded protein is CARLAGTDTQYF. The chain is built from TRBV2 and TRBJ2-3; 10 positions match TRBD2. The CDR3 covers 12 residues. Trimming at V came to 9 bases and at J to 3 bases, leaving 0 bases not matched to a gene. Per the germline V gene, CDR1 is SNHLY and CDR2 is FYNNEI.

The J gene is TRBJ1-5, the V gene TRBV6-5; D call uncertain. In germline, CDR1 is MNHEY, CDR2 SVGAGI. Trimming cost V 6 bases and J 6 bases, with 9 bases left between them. The CDR3 runs to 12 residues. CDR3 amino acids: CASSPPSQPQHF. The CDR3 DNA is TGTGCCAGCAGCCCGCCCAGTCAGCCCCAGCATTTT.

This chain uses TRBV15 with TRBJ1-2, with a possible D match to TRBD1 (5 bases). The V end lost 0 bases, the J end lost 6 bases, and 14 bases lay between the germline ends. The CDR3 sequence is 15 residues long. The V gene's germline CDR1 is LNHNV and CDR2 YYDKDF (reference sequence). CDR3 DNA sequence: TGTGCCACCAGCAGAGATCTCGGGACTCTGGATGGCTACACCTTC. It specifies CATSRDLGTLDGYTF.

This chain connects TRBV29-1 to TRBJ2-5; 7 nucleotides line up with TRBD2. V lost 2 bases to trimming and J lost 5 bases; unmatched junction nucleotides: 14. The CDR3 consists of 16 residues. Germline lookup yields CDR1 SQVTM and CDR2 ANQGSEA. The CDR3 loop reads CSVEREGIGGVETQYF. The CDR3 DNA reads as TGCAGCGTTGAAAGGGAGGGGATCGGAGGGGTGGAGACCCAGTACTTC.

The V and J genes are TRBV27 and TRBJ2-5, with D uncertain. CDR3 length equals 13 residues. CDR1 is MNHEY, CDR2 SMNVEV, per germline (reference sequence). V lost 2 bases, J lost 4 bases, and 8 bases lay in between. CDR3 residues: CASSLENTETQYF. CDR3 nucleotides: TGTGCCAGCAGTTTAGAGAATACAGAGACCCAGTACTTC.

Only one count was recorded for this clone. The chain joins TRBV4-2 to TRBJ1-2, with D possibly being TRBD1 (6 bases). CDR1 and CDR2 (germline): LGHNA, YNFKEQ. The CDR3 runs to 17 residues. V lost 0 bases, J lost 0 bases, and 14 bases lay in between. Here the CDR3 reads CASSQDPTGRANYGYTF. DNA of the CDR3: TGTGCCAGCAGCCAAGATCCGACAGGCCGAGCTAACTATGGCTACACCTTC.

The chain has TRBV6-1 and TRBJ1-2; a weak D match, TRBD1 (5 bases). CDR3 length: 15 residues. The V end lost 3 bases, the J end lost 0 bases, and 11 bases lay between the germline ends. The germline V gene encodes CDR1 MNHNS and CDR2 SASEGT. The CDR3 DNA follows: TGTGCCAGCAGTGAGACGGGCAGGGCTAACTATGGCTACACCTTC. Encoded protein: CASSETGRANYGYTF.

The V and J genes are TRBV5-4 and TRBJ2-7, with D possibly TRBD1 on 6 matching bases. V was pared by 2 bases and J by 5 bases, with 17 bases between. CDR1 SGHNT and CDR2 YYREEE come from the germline V gene (reference sequence). This CDR3 is built from 15 residues. This CDR3 is CASSLSDRPSDEQYF. The CDR3 DNA is TGTGCCAGCAGCTTAAGCGACAGGCCGAGCGACGAGCAGTACTTC.

V is TRBV5-6 and J is TRBJ2-2, with 10 positions matching TRBD2. This CDR3 contains 17 residues. V lost 1 base, J lost 4 bases, and 7 bases stayed unmatched. Germline V gene sequence: CDR1 SGHDT, CDR2 YYEEEE. The chain's CDR3 is CASSLLASGSITGELFF. CDR3 bases: TGTGCCAGCAGCTTGTTGGCTAGCGGGAGCATCACCGGGGAGCTGTTTTTT.

The rearrangement joins TRBV7-6 to TRBJ2-3; D is perhaps TRBD2 (5 bases). This CDR3 has 16 amino acids. The V gene's germline CDR1 is SGHVS and CDR2 FNYEAQ. Trimming took 1 base from V and 2 from J, leaving 13 bases between them. The DNA of the CDR3 is TGTGCCAGCAGCTTAGAGGGAGCGGCCCTCACAGATACGCAGTATTTT. It specifies CASSLEGAALTDTQYF.

The rearrangement uses TRBV5-1 and TRBJ2-7; TRBD1 agrees at 7 bases. The J segment lost 3 bases and the V segment lost 3 bases, leaving 6 bases of the junction unmatched. Looked up from germline, CDR1 is SGHRS and CDR2 is YFSETQ. The CDR3 runs 14 residues. The CDR3 here is CASSSRTGFYEQYF. CDR3 bases: TGCGCCAGCAGCTCCCGGACAGGTTTCTACGAGCAGTACTTC.

This rearrangement joins TRBV3-1 (or the pseudogene TRBV3-2) to TRBJ2-1; 12 nucleotides line up with TRBD2. The CDR3 has 17 residues. Germline trimming cut 5 bases from V and 4 bases from J; bases unmatched to any gene: 9. CDR1 LGHDT and CDR2 YNNKEL come from the germline V gene (reference sequence). CDR3 sequence: CASSSLTSGSVYNEQFF. The CDR3 DNA reads as TGTGCCAGCAGCTCCTTGACTAGCGGGAGTGTTTACAATGAGCAGTTCTTC.

This clone was recorded only once. V gene TRBV5-1 combines with J gene TRBJ2-7, with D unclear. Per the germline V gene, CDR1 is SGHRS and CDR2 is YFSETQ. The CDR3 has 14 amino acids. V was cut by 0 bases and J by 0 bases, with 7 bases left in between. The CDR3 reads CASSLERSSYEQYF. DNA for the CDR3: TGCGCCAGCAGCTTGGAACGGAGCTCCTACGAGCAGTACTTC.

This rearrangement joins TRBV13 to TRBJ2-3; 12 nucleotides align to TRBD2. CDR1 is PRHDT and CDR2 is FYEKMQ in the germline V gene (reference sequence). The CDR3 sequence is 15 residues long. The trim removed 6 bases at V and 5 bases at J, leaving 6 bases unmatched. CDR3 region: CASSPTSGSGDTQYF. The DNA for the CDR3 is TGTGCCAGCAGTCCGACTAGCGGGAGTGGAGATACGCAGTATTTT.

The CDR3 spells CSASISAGGPNEQFF. In nucleotides, the CDR3 is TGCAGTGCTAGTATTTCGGCGGGAGGGCCCAATGAGCAGTTCTTC. The chain is built from TRBV20-1 and TRBJ2-1; 9 nucleotides line up with TRBD2. Unmatched junction bases numbered 9, after V lost 3 bases and J lost 6 bases. This CDR3 has 15 residues. Germline CDR1 and CDR2: DFQATT and SNEGSKA (reference sequence).

The DNA for the CDR3 is TGTGCCAGCTCCCGAGGAACGCAAGCTGACGAGCAGTACTTC. This sequence encodes CASSRGTQADEQYF. The chain couples TRBV7-9 to TRBJ2-7; no firm D call. CDR1 and CDR2 from the germline V gene are SEHNR and FQNEAQ (reference sequence). V lost 8 bases to trimming and J lost 5 bases, with 19 bases between them. The CDR3 sequence is 14 residues long.

The V and J genes are TRBV11-3 and TRBJ2-2; TRBD1 might be the D (5 bases). Germline-derived CDR1 and CDR2 are SGHNT and YENEEA. V lost 1 base, J lost 7 bases, and 10 bases lay in between. The CDR3 totals 14 residues. CDR3 residues: CASSLVQGHGELFF. CDR3 sequence (DNA): TGTGCCAGCAGCTTAGTCCAGGGTCACGGGGAGCTGTTTTTT.

V gene TRBV12-5 combines with J gene TRBJ2-7; a weak D match, TRBD1 (5 bases). Per the germline V gene, CDR1 is LGHNT and CDR2 is FRNRAP. This CDR3 has 15 amino acids. V was shortened by 0 bases and J by 3 bases, with 12 bases between the two germline ends. The CDR3 DNA sequence: TGTGCTAGTGGTTTGGTCCCCCGAGACAGCTACGAGCAGTACTTC. Its protein is CASGLVPRDSYEQYF.

The chain is built from TRBV19 and TRBJ2-5; TRBD2 matches 7 bases. Germline loops: CDR1 LNHDA, CDR2 SQIVND (reference sequence). The CDR3 runs 16 residues. Losses at the gene ends were 10 bases for V and 2 bases for J; bases not matched to a gene: 16. CDR3 sequence: CATQALHLGGQETQYF. CDR3 coding DNA: TGTGCCACTCAAGCCCTTCACCTGGGGGGGCAAGAGACCCAGTACTTC.

The V gene is TRBV5-6, the J gene TRBJ1-1; D uncertain. V was pared by 0 bases and J by 3 bases, with 12 bases between. This CDR3 is 15 amino acids long. Per germline, CDR1 SGHDT and CDR2 YYEEEE. In nucleotides, the CDR3 is TGTGCCAGCAGCTTGGGTTTCCAAACGGACACTGAAGCTTTCTTT. Translating it yields CASSLGFQTDTEAFF.

The V call is TRBV19, the J call TRBJ2-5, with 10 bases fitting TRBD2. CDR1 and CDR2 from the germline V gene are LNHDA and SQIVND (reference sequence). V shed 0 bases and J 0 bases; nucleotides not matched to a gene: 7. The CDR3 covers 18 residues. CDR3 DNA: TGTGCCAGTAGTATAGACTTCAGCGGGAGGGGGTACCAAGAGACCCAGTACTTC. Translating it yields CASSIDFSGRGYQETQYF.

V is TRBV2 and J is TRBJ2-5; D call uncertain. Trimming removed 3 bases from V and 4 bases from J, with 3 bases in between. Germline V gene data show CDR1 as SNHLY and CDR2 as FYNNEI. This CDR3 comprises 11 residues. CDR3 protein: CASSERETQYF. CDR3 nucleotides: TGTGCCAGCAGTGAGCGAGAGACCCAGTACTTC.

The V and J genes are TRBV5-4 and TRBJ1-6; 7 nucleotides line up with TRBD1. CDR1 SGHNT and CDR2 YYREEE come from the germline V gene (reference sequence). Trimming at V came to 4 bases and at J to 6 bases, leaving 4 bases not matched to a gene. This CDR3 spans 14 amino acids. The CDR3 DNA follows: TGTGCCAGCAGCCCAGGGGGTGGTAATTCACCCCTCCACTTT. This gives the protein CASSPGGGNSPLHF. The full variable domain, rest sourced from reference TRBV5-4 and TRBJ1-6, is ETGVTQSPTHLIKTRGQQVTLRCSSQSGHNTVSWYQQALGQGPQFIFQYYREEENGRGNFPPRFSGLQFPNYSSELNVNALELDDSALYLCASSPGGGNSPLHFGNGTRLTVT.